A selection of T cell receptor beta chains follows, all from one sample in a study of cytomegalovirus exposure and HLA in healthy donors. Libraries were prepared by immunoSEQ multiplex PCR; TCRdb keeps only in-frame clonotypes and omits some of them. Here the sample table reports tens of thousands of clones. The specimen sequenced was PBMCs. Source of these receptors: a woman aged 25-40 years in good health and CMV-seronegative. The CDR3 runs from the conserved cysteine through the conserved F or W. D genes are given only for firm matches.

V	J	D	length	CDR3	DNA
TRBV9	TRBJ2-5	.	14	CASSSPGLQETQYF	TGTGCCAGCAGCTCCCCGGGACTCCAAGAGACCCAGTACTTC
TRBV27	TRBJ2-1	TRBD2	15	CASSSGTSGHNEQFF	TGTGCCAGCAGTTCCGGGACTAGCGGCCACAATGAGCAGTTCTTC
TRBV6-6	TRBJ1-3	.	14	CASSYLDRGNTIYF	TGTGCCAGCAGTTACCTGGACAGAGGAAACACCATATATTTT
TRBV5-1	TRBJ2-2	TRBD1	15	CASSLGDRDTGELFF	TGCGCCAGCAGCTTAGGGGACAGGGACACCGGGGAGCTGTTTTTT
TRBV11-2	TRBJ2-2	.	15	CASSLVGTNTGELFF	TGTGCCAGCAGCTTAGTGGGGACTAACACCGGGGAGCTGTTTTTT
TRBV6-6	TRBJ2-3	.	15	CASSYQANPIDTQYF	TGTGCCAGCAGTTACCAGGCTAACCCGATAGATACGCAGTATTTT
TRBV28	TRBJ1-3	.	14	CASSSSGSGNTIYF	TGTGCCAGCAGTTCCTCAGGGTCTGGAAACACCATATATTTT
TRBV10-1	TRBJ2-2	TRBD2	14	CASRGLPNTGELFF	TGCGCCAGCAGGGGACTACCGAACACCGGGGAGCTGTTTTTT
TRBV30	TRBJ2-7	.	13	CAWSVRVAGEQYF	TGTGCCTGGAGTGTAAGGGTCGCGGGGGAGCAGTACTTC
TRBV20-1	TRBJ2-5	.	11	CSASEGNGGYF	TGCAGTGCTAGCGAGGGTAACGGAGGGTACTTC
TRBV19	TRBJ2-2	TRBD1	15	CASKGQGSNTGELFF	TGTGCCAGTAAGGGACAGGGCTCGAACACCGGGGAGCTGTTTTTT
TRBV29-1	TRBJ1-5	.	12	CSVQTGLQPQHF	TGCAGCGTCCAAACAGGCCTTCAGCCCCAGCATTTT
TRBV19	TRBJ2-2	TRBD1	14	CASSYRGITGELFF	TGTGCCAGTAGCTACAGGGGAATCACCGGGGAGCTGTTTTTT
TRBV5-5	TRBJ2-3	.	17	CASSLAVLRALTDTQYF	TGTGCCAGCAGCTTGGCCGTCCTGAGGGCGCTCACAGATACGCAGTATTTT
TRBV4-1	TRBJ2-3	.	15	CASSQKIPSQDTQYF	TGCGCCAGCAGCCAAAAGATACCAAGTCAGGATACGCAGTATTTT
TRBV5-4	TRBJ1-6	.	13	CASSRGLGSPLHF	TGTGCCAGCAGTAGAGGGTTAGGGTCACCCCTCCACTTT
TRBV9	TRBJ1-4	.	14	CASSITGLGEKLFF	TGTGCCAGCAGCATAACAGGGTTGGGTGAAAAACTGTTTTTT
TRBV5-4	TRBJ2-2	TRBD2	15	CASSYPGLAAGELFF	TGTGCCAGCAGCTATCCGGGACTAGCGGCGGGGGAGCTGTTTTTT
TRBV11-2	TRBJ2-1	TRBD1	15	CASSLQGTVYNEQFF	TGTGCCAGCAGCTTACAGGGGACAGTCTACAATGAGCAGTTCTTC
TRBV19	TRBJ2-7	TRBD2	17	CASSTPSGRASYGEQYF	TGTGCCAGTAGTACCCCTAGCGGGAGGGCCTCATATGGCGAGCAGTACTTC
TRBV7-2	TRBJ2-1	TRBD2	16	CASSTSGTSGGGEQFF	TGTGCCAGCAGCACCTCCGGGACTAGCGGGGGTGGGGAGCAGTTCTTC
TRBV28	TRBJ2-1	.	16	CASSSHRARAYNEQFF	TGTGCCAGCAGTTCCCACAGGGCCCGCGCCTACAATGAGCAGTTCTTC
TRBV10-3	TRBJ2-5	.	16	CAISDKAGPYQETQYF	TGTGCCATCAGTGATAAGGCGGGACCGTACCAAGAGACCCAGTACTTC
TRBV6-5	TRBJ2-7	.	11	CASSFSHEQYF	TGTGCCAGCAGTTTTAGCCACGAGCAGTACTTC
TRBV10-3	TRBJ2-5	TRBD2	17	CAISGWTSGRGQETQYF	TGTGCCATCAGTGGGTGGACTAGCGGGAGGGGGCAAGAGACCCAGTACTTC
TRBV29-1	TRBJ1-1	TRBD1	10	CSVQDRGAFF	TGCAGCGTTCAGGACAGGGGAGCTTTCTTT
TRBV5-4	TRBJ1-2	.	15	CASSLEPTGKYGYTF	TGTGCCAGCAGCTTGGAGCCTACAGGGAAATATGGCTACACCTTC
TRBV12-5	TRBJ2-1	TRBD2	14	CASGLAGGPGEQFF	TGTGCTAGTGGTTTAGCGGGAGGGCCAGGGGAGCAGTTCTTC
TRBV6-6	TRBJ2-3	.	14	CASSVDSRGDTQYF	TGTGCCAGCAGCGTGGATTCAAGGGGAGATACGCAGTATTTT
TRBV7-8	TRBJ2-1	TRBD2	14	CASSKGLAGNEQFF	TGTGCCAGCAGCAAGGGACTAGCGGGCAATGAGCAGTTCTTC
TRBV6-1	TRBJ2-1	.	15	CASSDGGQTGGEQFF	TGTGCCAGCAGTGATGGGGGACAGACCGGGGGTGAGCAGTTCTTC
TRBV6-5	TRBJ2-5	.	15	CASSSAETDRKTQYF	TGTGCCAGCAGTTCGGCCGAGACAGATAGGAAGACCCAGTACTTC
TRBV19	TRBJ2-1	.	15	CASSIMAQRGMVWLF	TGTGCCAGTAGTATAATGGCACAAAGGGGTATGGTTTGGCTCTTC
TRBV4-1	TRBJ2-5	.	13	CASSQVTTADQYF	TGCGCCAGCAGCCAAGTAACCACTGCCGACCAGTACTTC
TRBV6-1	TRBJ1-5	.	12	CASSEATGPQHF	TGTGCCAGCAGTGAAGCGACGGGGCCCCAGCATTTT
TRBV6-1	TRBJ1-6	.	13	CALRGTGHSPLHF	TGTGCCCTACGGGGGACGGGACATTCACCCCTCCACTTT
TRBV28	TRBJ1-1	.	14	CASSFPVGHTEAFF	TGTGCCAGCAGTTTTCCAGTGGGGCACACTGAAGCTTTCTTT
TRBV11-1	TRBJ2-7	TRBD1	15	CASSYRDRAHYEQYF	TGTGCCAGCAGCTACAGGGACAGGGCGCACTACGAGCAGTACTTC
TRBV7-3	TRBJ1-1	.	14	CASSTGGLGTEAFF	TGTGCCAGCAGTACCGGGGGGCTGGGCACTGAAGCTTTCTTT
TRBV7-3	TRBJ2-3	TRBD2	14	CASSLAGGTDTQYF	TGTGCCAGCAGCTTAGCGGGGGGCACAGATACGCAGTATTTT
TRBV9	TRBJ2-1	TRBD2	16	CASSPWETSGVNEQFF	TGTGCCAGCAGCCCGTGGGAGACTAGCGGGGTGAATGAGCAGTTCTTC
TRBV27	TRBJ1-1	.	13	CASKTGRGTEAFF	TGTGCCAGCAAAACGGGGCGGGGCACTGAAGCTTTCTTT
TRBV6-1	TRBJ1-2	TRBD1	16	CASSKGTGLANYGYTF	TGTGCCAGCAGTAAAGGGACAGGGCTAGCTAACTATGGCTACACCTTC
TRBV27	TRBJ2-7	TRBD2	15	CASSLGLAETYEQYF	TGTGCCAGCAGTTTAGGACTAGCGGAGACCTACGAGCAGTACTTC
TRBV30	TRBJ1-5	.	14	CAWGPRTINQPQHF	TGTGCCTGGGGGCCTCGCACGATTAATCAGCCCCAGCATTTT
TRBV28	TRBJ2-7	.	14	CASRTRVPGDEQYF	TGTGCCAGCAGGACACGCGTCCCAGGGGACGAGCAGTACTTC
TRBV2	TRBJ2-1	.	11	CASTSVGEQFF	TGTGCCAGCACTAGCGTCGGTGAGCAGTTCTTC
TRBV6-5	TRBJ2-7	TRBD2	15	CASMGRGAGAYEQYF	TGTGCCAGCATGGGCCGGGGAGCGGGAGCCTACGAGCAGTACTTC
TRBV7-6	TRBJ1-6	TRBD1	14	CASSLDRGYSPLHF	TGTGCCAGCAGCTTAGACAGGGGATACTCACCCCTCCACTTT
TRBV25-1	TRBJ2-7	TRBD1	14	CASTLGTGTYEQYF	TGTGCCAGCACCTTAGGGACAGGCACTTACGAGCAGTACTTC
TRBV7-6	TRBJ2-7	.	15	CASSLGTVYSYEQYF	TGTGCCAGCAGCTTAGGGACAGTTTACTCCTACGAGCAGTACTTC
TRBV11-2	TRBJ1-1	.	12	CASSMAGIEAFF	TGTGCCAGCAGCATGGCCGGGATTGAAGCTTTCTTT
TRBV6-5	TRBJ1-2	.	12	CATSLQGQGYTF	TGTGCCACCTCCCTACAGGGACAAGGCTACACCTTC
TRBV18	TRBJ1-2	TRBD1	13	CASSPQGAVGYTF	TGTGCCAGCTCACCACAGGGGGCCGTTGGCTACACCTTC
TRBV10-3	TRBJ2-7	.	12	CAISEYQNEQYF	TGTGCCATCAGTGAGTACCAGAACGAGCAGTACTTC
TRBV7-8	TRBJ2-5	TRBD2	14	CASCGTSASQTQYF	TGTGCCAGCTGCGGGACTAGCGCATCACAGACCCAGTACTTC
TRBV5-6	TRBJ2-7	.	14	CASRTDSSSYEQYF	TGTGCCAGCAGGACAGACAGCTCCTCCTACGAGCAGTACTTC
TRBV5-1	TRBJ2-7	.	14	CASSPQTASYEQYF	TGCGCCAGCAGCCCCCAGACAGCGTCCTACGAGCAGTACTTC
TRBV30	TRBJ1-4	.	15	CAWSPGASTNEKLFF	TGTGCCTGGAGCCCAGGGGCTTCAACTAATGAAAAACTGTTTTTT